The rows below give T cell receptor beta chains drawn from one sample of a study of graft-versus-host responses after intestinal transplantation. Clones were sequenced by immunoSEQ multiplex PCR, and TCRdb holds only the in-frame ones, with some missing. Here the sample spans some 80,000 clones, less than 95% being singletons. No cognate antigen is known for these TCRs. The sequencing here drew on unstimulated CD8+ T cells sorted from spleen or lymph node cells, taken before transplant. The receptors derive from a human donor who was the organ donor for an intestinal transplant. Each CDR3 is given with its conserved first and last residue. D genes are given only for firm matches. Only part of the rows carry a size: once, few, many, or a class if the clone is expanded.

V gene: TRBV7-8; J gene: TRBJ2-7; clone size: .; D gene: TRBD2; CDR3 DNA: TGTGCCAGCAGCTCCCGGCGCTCGCCGGGACTAGCGGGCTACGAGCAGTACTTC; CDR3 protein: CASSSRRSPGLAGYEQYF
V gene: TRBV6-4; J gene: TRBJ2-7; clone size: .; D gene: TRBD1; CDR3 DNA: TGTGCCAGCAGTGATGGACAGGGATACTACGAGCAGTACTTC; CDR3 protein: CASSDGQGYYEQYF
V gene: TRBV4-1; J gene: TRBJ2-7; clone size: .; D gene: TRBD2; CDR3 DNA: TGCGCCAGCAGCCAAGAGGGTTTCGGGGTAGCGGGACAATACGAGCAGTACTTC; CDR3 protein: CASSQEGFGVAGQYEQYF
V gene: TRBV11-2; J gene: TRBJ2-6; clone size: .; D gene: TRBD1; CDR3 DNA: TGTGCCAGCAGCTCGGGGACAGCTGGGGCCAACGTCCTGACTTTC; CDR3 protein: CASSSGTAGANVLTF
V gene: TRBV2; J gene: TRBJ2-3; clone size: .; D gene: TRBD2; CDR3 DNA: TGTGCCAGCAGTGAGGGACTAGCGGGGCCTAAGGATACGCAGTATTTT; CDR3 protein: CASSEGLAGPKDTQYF
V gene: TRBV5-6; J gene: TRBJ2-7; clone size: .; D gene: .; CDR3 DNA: TGTGCCAGCGAAAGGGGGGTGTCCTACGAGCAGTACTTC; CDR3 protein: CASERGVSYEQYF
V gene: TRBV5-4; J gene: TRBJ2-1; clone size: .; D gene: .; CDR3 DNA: TGTGCCAGCAGCTTCTCGTCGGATGAGCAGTTCTTC; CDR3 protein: CASSFSSDEQFF
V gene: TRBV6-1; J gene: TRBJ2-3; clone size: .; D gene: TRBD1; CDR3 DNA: TGTGCCAGCAGTGAAAACCCGGGACAGGGGGCAGAAACAGATACGCAGTATTTT; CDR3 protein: CASSENPGQGAETDTQYF
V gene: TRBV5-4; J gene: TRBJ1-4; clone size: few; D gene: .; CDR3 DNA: TGTGCCAGCAGCGGGGACGGTGAAAAACTGTTTTTT; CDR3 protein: CASSGDGEKLFF
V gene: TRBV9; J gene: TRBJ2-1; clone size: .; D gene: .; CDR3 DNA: TGTGCCAGCAGCGTAGCTGAGGAACTAAACAATGAGCAGTTCTTC; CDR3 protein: CASSVAEELNNEQFF
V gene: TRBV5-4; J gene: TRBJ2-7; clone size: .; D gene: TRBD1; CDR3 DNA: TGTGCCAGCAGCTCCCCTGGCAGGGGGCTCGACGAGCAGTACTTC; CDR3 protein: CASSSPGRGLDEQYF
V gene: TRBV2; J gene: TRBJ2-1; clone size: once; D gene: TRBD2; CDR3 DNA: TGTGCCAGCAGTGTAGGGACTAGTAACTACAATGAGCAGTTCTTC; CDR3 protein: CASSVGTSNYNEQFF
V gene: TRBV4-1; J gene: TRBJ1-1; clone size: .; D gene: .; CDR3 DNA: TGCGCCAGCAGCCAGCTACAGGGCGAGAACACTGAAGCTTTCTTT; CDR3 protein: CASSQLQGENTEAFF
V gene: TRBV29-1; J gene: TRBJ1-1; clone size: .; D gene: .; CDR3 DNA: TGCAGCGCCTACGTGAACACTGAAGCTTTCTTT; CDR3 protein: CSAYVNTEAFF
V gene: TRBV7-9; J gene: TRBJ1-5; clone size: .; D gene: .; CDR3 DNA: TGTGCCAGCAGCCTGGGGGATCAGCCCCAGCATTTT; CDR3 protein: CASSLGDQPQHF
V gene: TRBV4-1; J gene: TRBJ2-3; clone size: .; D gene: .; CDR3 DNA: TGCGCCAGCAGCCAAGATCGTATGGCAGATACGCAGTATTTT; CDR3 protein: CASSQDRMADTQYF
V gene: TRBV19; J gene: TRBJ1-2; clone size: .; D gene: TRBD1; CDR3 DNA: TGTGCCAGTAGTAATGCGGGACAGCACTATAACTATGGCTACACCTTC; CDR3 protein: CASSNAGQHYNYGYTF
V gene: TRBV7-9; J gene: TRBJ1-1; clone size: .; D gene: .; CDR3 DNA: TGTGCCAGCAGCCTTCTCGGACAGATGAACACTGAAGCTTTCTTT; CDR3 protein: CASSLLGQMNTEAFF
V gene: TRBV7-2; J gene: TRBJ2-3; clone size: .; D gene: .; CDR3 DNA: TGTGCCAGCAGCTGGCTGACAGTTAGCACAGATACGCAGTATTTT; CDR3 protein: CASSWLTVSTDTQYF
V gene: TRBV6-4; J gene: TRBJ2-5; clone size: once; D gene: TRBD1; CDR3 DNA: TGTGCCAGCAGTGAGCGCCCGGGACAGGGGGAGGAGACCCAGTACTTC; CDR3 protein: CASSERPGQGEETQYF
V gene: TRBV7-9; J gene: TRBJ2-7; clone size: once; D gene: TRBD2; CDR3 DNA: TGTGCCAGCAGCCCCATTGAGCGGGGCGAGCAGTACTTC; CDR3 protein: CASSPIERGEQYF
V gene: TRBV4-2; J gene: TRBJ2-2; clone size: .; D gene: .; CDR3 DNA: TGTGCCAGCAGCCTCACAAGCACCGGGGAGCTGTTTTTT; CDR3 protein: CASSLTSTGELFF
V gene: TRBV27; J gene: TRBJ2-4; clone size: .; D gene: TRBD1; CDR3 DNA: TGTGCCAGCAGCCCCGACAGGGGCGACATTCAGTACTTC; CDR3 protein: CASSPDRGDIQYF
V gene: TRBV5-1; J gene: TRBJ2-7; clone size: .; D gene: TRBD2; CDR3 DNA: TGCGCCAGCAGCCCGGGACTAGCGGGTCTCTCCTACGAGCAGTACTTC; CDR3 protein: CASSPGLAGLSYEQYF
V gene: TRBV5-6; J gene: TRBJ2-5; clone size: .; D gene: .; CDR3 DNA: TGTGCCAGCAGCTTCTTAGCCATGGGGGGAGAGTTGGGGACCCAGTACTTC; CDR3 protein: CASSFLAMGGELGTQYF
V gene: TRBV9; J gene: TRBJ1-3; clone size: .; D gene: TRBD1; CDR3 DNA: TGTGCCAGCACCTTCAAGGATACAGGGGAGGCTGGAAACACCATATATTTT; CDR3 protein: CASTFKDTGEAGNTIYF
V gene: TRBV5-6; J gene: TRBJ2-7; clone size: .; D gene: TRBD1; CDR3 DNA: TGTGCCAGCAGCTACAGGGGAAGCTCCTACGAGCAGTACTTC; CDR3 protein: CASSYRGSSYEQYF
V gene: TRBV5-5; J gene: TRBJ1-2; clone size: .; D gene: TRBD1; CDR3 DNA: TGTGCCAGCAGCCCTATTGACAGGGGGAATATCGATGGCTACACCTTC; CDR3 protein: CASSPIDRGNIDGYTF
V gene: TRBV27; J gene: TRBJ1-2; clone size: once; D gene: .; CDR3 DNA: TGTGCCAGCAGTCCAGCGGGACCTAACTATGGCTACACCTTC; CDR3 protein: CASSPAGPNYGYTF
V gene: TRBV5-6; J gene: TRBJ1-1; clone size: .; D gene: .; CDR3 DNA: TGTGCCAGCAGCCAGGGAGGGGACACTGAAGCTTTCTTT; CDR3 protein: CASSQGGDTEAFF
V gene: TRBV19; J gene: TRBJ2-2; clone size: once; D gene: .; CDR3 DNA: TGTGCCAGTAGTATTCTGGGGGGGAACACCGGGGAGCTGTTTTTT; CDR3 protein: CASSILGGNTGELFF
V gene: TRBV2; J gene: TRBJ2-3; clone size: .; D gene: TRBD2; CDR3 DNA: TGTGCCAGCAGTGTGTCGAGCGGGGGGGTAGATACGCAGTATTTT; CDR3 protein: CASSVSSGGVDTQYF
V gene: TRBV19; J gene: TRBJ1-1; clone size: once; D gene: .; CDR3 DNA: TGTGCCAGCTTGGGGGACACTGAAGCTTTCTTT; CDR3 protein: CASLGDTEAFF
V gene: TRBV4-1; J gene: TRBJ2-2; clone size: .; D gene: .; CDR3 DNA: TGCGCCAGCAGCCCAACCGGGGCAGTGAACACCGGGGAGCTGTTTTTT; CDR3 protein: CASSPTGAVNTGELFF
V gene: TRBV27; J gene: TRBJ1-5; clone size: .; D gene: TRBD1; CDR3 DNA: TGTGCCAGCAGTCCACTAGGACAGGGGGATCAGCCCCAGCATTTT; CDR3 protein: CASSPLGQGDQPQHF
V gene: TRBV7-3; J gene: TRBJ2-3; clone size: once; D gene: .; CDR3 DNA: TGTGCCAGCAGCAAGGACAGTCCTAGCACAGATACGCAGTATTTT; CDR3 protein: CASSKDSPSTDTQYF
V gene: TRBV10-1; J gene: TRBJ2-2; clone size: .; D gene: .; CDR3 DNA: TGCGCCAGCAGCTTAGGCACCGGGGAGCTGTTTTTT; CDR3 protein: CASSLGTGELFF
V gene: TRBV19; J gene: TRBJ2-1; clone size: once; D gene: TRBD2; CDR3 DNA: TGTGCCAGTACCCCCCGACTAGCGGGGAGCTCCTACAATGAGCAGTTCTTC; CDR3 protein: CASTPRLAGSSYNEQFF
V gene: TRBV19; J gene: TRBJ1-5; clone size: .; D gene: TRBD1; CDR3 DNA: TGTGCCAGTAGTATAGGACGGTATACAGGGGGAAACAATCAGCCCCAGCATTTT; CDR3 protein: CASSIGRYTGGNNQPQHF
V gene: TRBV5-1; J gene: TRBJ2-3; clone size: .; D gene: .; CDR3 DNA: TGCGCCAGCAGCTTGGGGGATACGCAGTATTTT; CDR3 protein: CASSLGDTQYF
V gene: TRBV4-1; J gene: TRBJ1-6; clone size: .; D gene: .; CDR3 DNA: TGCGCCAGCAGCCAAGATCCGGCCAGAATGAATTCACCCCTCCACTTT; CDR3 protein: CASSQDPARMNSPLHF
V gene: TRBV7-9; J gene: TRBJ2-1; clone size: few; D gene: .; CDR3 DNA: TGTGCCAGCAGCGCCGGGACTTACAATGAGCAGTTCTTC; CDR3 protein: CASSAGTYNEQFF
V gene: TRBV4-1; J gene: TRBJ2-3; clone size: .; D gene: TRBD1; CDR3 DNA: TGCGCCAGCAGCCTAAGACAGGGGGGACTAGATACGCAGTATTTT; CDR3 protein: CASSLRQGGLDTQYF
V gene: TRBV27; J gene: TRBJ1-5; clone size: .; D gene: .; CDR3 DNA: TGTGCCAGCAGTTTCGGGGCGCCAGAGGGGCCCCAGCATTTT; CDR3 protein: CASSFGAPEGPQHF
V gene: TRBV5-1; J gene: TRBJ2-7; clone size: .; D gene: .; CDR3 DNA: TGCGCCAGCAGCTTAGATCCTTATACCTACGAGCAGTACTTC; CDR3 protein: CASSLDPYTYEQYF
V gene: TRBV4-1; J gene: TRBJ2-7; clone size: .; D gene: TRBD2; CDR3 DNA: TGCGCCAGCAGCCAGGGGACTAGCGGGGACTACGAGCAGTACTTC; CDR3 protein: CASSQGTSGDYEQYF
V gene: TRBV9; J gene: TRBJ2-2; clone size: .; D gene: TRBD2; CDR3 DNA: TGTGCCAGCAGCCCCTGGGAGGGCCTATCCGGCACCGGGGAGCTGTTTTTT; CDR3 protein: CASSPWEGLSGTGELFF
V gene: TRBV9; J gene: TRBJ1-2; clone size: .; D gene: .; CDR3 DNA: TGTGCCAGCAGCGTAGGCCCAAGGGGGGGCTACACCTTC; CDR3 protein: CASSVGPRGGYTF
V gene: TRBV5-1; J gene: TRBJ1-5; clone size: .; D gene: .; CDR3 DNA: TGCGCCAGCAGCTTGGTAGGAGAGCAGCCCCAGCATTTT; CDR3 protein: CASSLVGEQPQHF
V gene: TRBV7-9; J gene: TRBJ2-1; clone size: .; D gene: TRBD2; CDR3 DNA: TGTGCCAGCAGCTTCGGTAGCGGGGTGTACAATGAGCAGTTCTTC; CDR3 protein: CASSFGSGVYNEQFF
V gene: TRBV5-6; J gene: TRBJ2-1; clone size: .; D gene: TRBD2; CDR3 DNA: TGTGCCAGCAGCTTATTACTAGCGGGGAGTTACAATGAGCAGTTCTTC; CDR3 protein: CASSLLLAGSYNEQFF
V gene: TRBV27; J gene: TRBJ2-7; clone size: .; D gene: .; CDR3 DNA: TGTGCCAGCAGTTTAGCAGCCGGGAGTCTTTTCGAGCAGTACTTC; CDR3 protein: CASSLAAGSLFEQYF
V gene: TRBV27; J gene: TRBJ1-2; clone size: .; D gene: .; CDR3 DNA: TGTGCCAGCAGTCCCAGAGCGCCCTATGGCTACACCTTC; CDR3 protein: CASSPRAPYGYTF
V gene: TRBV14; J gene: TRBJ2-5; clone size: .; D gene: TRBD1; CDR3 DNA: TGTGCCAGCAGCTGGGGACAGGGGGCTCTGGAACAAGAGACCCAGTACTTC; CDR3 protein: CASSWGQGALEQETQYF
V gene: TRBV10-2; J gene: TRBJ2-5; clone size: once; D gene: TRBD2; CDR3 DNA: TGCGCCAGCTCGAGGGAGGGACGGGAGACCCAGTACTTC; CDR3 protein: CASSREGRETQYF
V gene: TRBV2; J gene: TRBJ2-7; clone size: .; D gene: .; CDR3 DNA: TGTGCCAGCAGTCCCTCTTCCCTGGGGGCGCGGCATCCACGGGACGAGCAGTACTTC; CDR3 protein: CASSPSSLGARHPRDEQYF
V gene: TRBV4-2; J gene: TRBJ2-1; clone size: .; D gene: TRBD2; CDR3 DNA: TGTGCCAGCAGCCAAGATCTGCGACTAGCGGGAGGTGAGCAGTTCTTC; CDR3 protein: CASSQDLRLAGGEQFF
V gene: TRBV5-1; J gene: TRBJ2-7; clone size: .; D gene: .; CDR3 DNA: TGCGCCAGCAGCTTGACAGGGATAAACTTCTACGAGCAGTACTTC; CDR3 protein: CASSLTGINFYEQYF
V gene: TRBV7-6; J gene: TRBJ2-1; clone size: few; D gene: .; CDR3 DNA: TGTGCCAGCAGCCATAGGGGCGGGGGCGCATACAATGAGCAGTTCTTC; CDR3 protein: CASSHRGGGAYNEQFF